The T cell receptor (beta chain) under discussion was sequenced for a study of T cell changes during pregnancy in multiple sclerosis. Clones were read by immunoSEQ multiplex PCR, and TCRdb kept only the in-frame ones, dropping some. The data hold about 70,000 clones, with 92% observed a single time. The length of the CDR3 is 16 residues. Germline V gene sequence: CDR1 LGHNA, CDR2 YNFKEQ. The clonotype originates from a female donor with multiple sclerosis, enrolled in a pregnancy study. This material consisted of peripheral blood, taken after pregnancy. This chain connects TRBV4-2 to TRBJ2-5; 8 positions match TRBD2. The J call is uncertain, as TRBJ2-7 better fits the DNA end. The CDR3 bases are TGTGCCAGCAGCCAAGGTTCCGGGAGGGCCTTAGACGAGCAGTACTTC. It codes for CASSQGSGRALDEQYF.